The T cell receptor (beta chain) under discussion was sequenced for a study of spatial heterogeneity in lung cancer. General study points: TCRs found ubiquitously expanded in tumor appeared in blood more at resection than at follow-up.

TCRdb analysed the 5' RACE reads with MiXCR anew, one entry per CDR3 protein. The repertoire holds 14,000 to 15,000 distinct CDR3 sequences, with under 14% as singletons. V lost 3 bases to trimming and J lost 5 bases; unmatched junction nucleotides: 7. The CDR3 length is 14 residues. Germline CDR1 SGHRS, CDR2 YFSETQ. This clonotype appeared a few times. What it binds is not known. As for time point: sample taken at primary tumor resection. The authors sequenced whole RNA from tumor, nontumor lung or frozen PBMC without sorting. The TCR was taken from a female donor with early-stage non-small cell lung cancer. The J gene is TRBJ1-1, the V gene TRBV5-1, with 7 positions matching TRBD1. The sample consisted of PBMCs, taken at surgery. This CDR3 is CASSSGAGGTEAFF. CDR3 in DNA: TGCGCCAGCAGCTCGGGCGCAGGGGGGACTGAAGCTTTCTTT. Looking up the rest from reference TRBV5-1 and TRBJ1-1 gives the full variable domain: KAGVTQTPRYLIKTRGQQVTLSCSPISGHRSVSWYQQTPGQGLQFLFEYFSETQRNKGNFPGRFSGRQFSNSRSEMNVSTLELGDSALYLCASSSGAGGTEAFFGQGTRLTVV.